The source of this TCR beta chain is a study of early T cells in non-severe SARS-CoV-2 infection. Turning to the study itself: RNA in bulk from unsorted whole blood was sequenced, and chains were unpaired. Study-level results: Anti-spike CD8 responses were favored by VDJdb matching, which missed private and CD4 specificities.

The protocol attached unique molecular identifiers to individual cDNA molecules. TCRdb called the 5' RACE reads again in MiXCR, with one record for every CDR3 protein. The sample records 55,000 to 80,000 distinct CDR3 sequences, around 13% being singletons. A few counts support this clonotype. Antigen: not known. The CDR3 length is 14 residues. V lost 7 bases to trimming and J lost 0 bases, with 13 bases between them. Per the germline V gene, CDR1 is MNHEY and CDR2 is SMNVEV (reference sequence). The sequence was collected from an adult who was a healthcare worker with PCR-confirmed SARS-CoV-2 infection or an uninfected control (not recorded which). The starting material was whole blood, obtained at baseline. The chain recombines TRBV27 with TRBJ2-7; possibly TRBD1 for D (6 bases). CDR3 DNA sequence: TGTGCCAGCAAACACAGGACAGACTCCTACGAGCAGTACTTC. Its protein product is CASKHRTDSYEQYF.